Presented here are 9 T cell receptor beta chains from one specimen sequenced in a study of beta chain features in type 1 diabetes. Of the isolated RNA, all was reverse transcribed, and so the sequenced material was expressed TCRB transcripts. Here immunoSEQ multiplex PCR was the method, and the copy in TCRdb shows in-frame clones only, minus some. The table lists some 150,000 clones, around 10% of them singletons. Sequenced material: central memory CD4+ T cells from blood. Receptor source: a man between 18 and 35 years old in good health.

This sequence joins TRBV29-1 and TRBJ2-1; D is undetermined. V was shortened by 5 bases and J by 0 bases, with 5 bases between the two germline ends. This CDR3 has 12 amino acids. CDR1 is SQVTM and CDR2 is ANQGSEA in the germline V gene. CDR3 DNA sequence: TGCAGCGTTTCCCGCTCCTACAATGAGCAGTTCTTC. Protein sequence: CSVSRSYNEQFF.

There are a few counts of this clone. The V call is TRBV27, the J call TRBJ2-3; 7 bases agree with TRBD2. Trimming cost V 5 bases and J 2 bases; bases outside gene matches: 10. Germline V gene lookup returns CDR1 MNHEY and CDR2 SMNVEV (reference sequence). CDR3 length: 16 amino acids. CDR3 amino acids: CASSKLGGSYTDTQYF. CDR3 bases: TGTGCCAGCAGTAAGCTCGGGGGGTCCTACACAGATACGCAGTATTTT.

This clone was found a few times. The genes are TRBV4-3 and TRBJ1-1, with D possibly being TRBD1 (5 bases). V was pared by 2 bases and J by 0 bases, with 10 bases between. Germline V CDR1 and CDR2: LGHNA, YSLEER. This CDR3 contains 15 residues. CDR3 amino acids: CASSQRGTLNTEAFF. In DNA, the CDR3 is TGCGCCAGCAGCCAACGGGGGACTCTGAACACTGAAGCTTTCTTT.

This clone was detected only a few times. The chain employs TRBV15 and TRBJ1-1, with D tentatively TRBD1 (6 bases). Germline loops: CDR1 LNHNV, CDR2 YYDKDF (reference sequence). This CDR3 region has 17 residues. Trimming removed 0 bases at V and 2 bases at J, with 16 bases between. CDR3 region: CATSRERTGTRNTEAFF. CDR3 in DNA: TGTGCCACCAGCAGAGAAAGGACCGGGACAAGAAACACTGAAGCTTTCTTT.

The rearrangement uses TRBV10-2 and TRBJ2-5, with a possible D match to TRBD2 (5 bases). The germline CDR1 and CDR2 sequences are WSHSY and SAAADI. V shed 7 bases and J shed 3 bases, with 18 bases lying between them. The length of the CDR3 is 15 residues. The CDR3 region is CASNGFSSGEETQYF. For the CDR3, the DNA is TGCGCCAGCAATGGGTTTTCAAGCGGTGAAGAGACCCAGTACTTC.

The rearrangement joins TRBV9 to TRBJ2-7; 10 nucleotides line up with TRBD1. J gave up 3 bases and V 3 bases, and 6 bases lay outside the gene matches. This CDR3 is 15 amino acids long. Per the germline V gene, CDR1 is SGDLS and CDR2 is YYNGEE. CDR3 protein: CASSARDRGIYEQYF. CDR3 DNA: TGTGCCAGCAGCGCCCGGGACAGGGGAATCTACGAGCAGTACTTC. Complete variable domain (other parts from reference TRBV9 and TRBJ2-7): DSGVTQTPKHLITATGQRVTLRCSPRSGDLSVYWYQQSLDQGLQFLIQYYNGEERAKGNILERFSAQQFPDLHSELNLSSLELGDSALYFCASSARDRGIYEQYFGPGTRLTVT.

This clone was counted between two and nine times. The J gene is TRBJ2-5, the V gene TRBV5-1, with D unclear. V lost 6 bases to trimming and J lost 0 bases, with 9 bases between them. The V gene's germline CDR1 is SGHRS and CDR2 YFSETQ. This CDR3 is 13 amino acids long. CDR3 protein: CASTLGYQETQYF. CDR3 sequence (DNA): TGCGCCAGCACCCTCGGATACCAAGAGACCCAGTACTTC.

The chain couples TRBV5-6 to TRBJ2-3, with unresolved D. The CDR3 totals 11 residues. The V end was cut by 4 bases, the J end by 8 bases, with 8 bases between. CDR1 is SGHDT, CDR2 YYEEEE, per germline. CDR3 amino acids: CASSLPGTQYF. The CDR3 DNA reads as TGTGCCAGCAGCCTACCCGGTACGCAGTATTTT.

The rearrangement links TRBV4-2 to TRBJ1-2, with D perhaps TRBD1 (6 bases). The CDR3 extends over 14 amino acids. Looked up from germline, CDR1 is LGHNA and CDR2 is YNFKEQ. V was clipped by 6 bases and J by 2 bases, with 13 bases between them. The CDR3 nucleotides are TGTGCCAGCAGTAAAGGGCAGGGGAACTATGGCTACACCTTC. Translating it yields CASSKGQGNYGYTF.